The following is a TCR beta chain sequence with its context. Germline lookup yields CDR1 SGDLS and CDR2 YYNGEE. The CDR3 runs 12 residues. With 5 bases removed from V and 5 bases from J, the gap between germline ends came to 10 bases. TCRdb re-called the 5' RACE reads with MiXCR, one entry per CDR3 protein. The sample includes 250,000 or so distinct CDR3 sequences, approximately 24% of them seen just once. The data belong to a study of CD8 T cells in ankylosing spondylitis. The sequenced sample was blood, either unsorted or a sorted T cell fraction (not recorded which). The clonotype originates from a male donor with ankylosing spondylitis or in good health (not recorded which). The chain recombines TRBV9 with TRBJ2-5; D ambiguous. CDR3 nucleotides: TGTGCCAGCAGACGTAGCTTGGAGACCCAGTACTTC. This codes for CASRRSLETQYF.